The 17 T cell receptor beta chains given below trace back to one sample, sequenced in a study of shared T cell receptors in the human thymus. Clones were read by immunoSEQ multiplex PCR, and TCRdb kept only the in-frame ones, dropping some. The table has about 660,000 clones, 87% seen once; the top ten hold about 0.0094%. Separately, the same data were catalogued under a study of human thymus T cells.

The source material was thymocytes. These receptors originate from a boy in the first two years of life with a congenital heart defect.

The CDR3 DNA reads as TGTGCCAGCAGCCAAGCCCCCGCCTGGGCATCCCCGAACGAGCAGTACTTC. It translates to CASSQAPAWASPNEQYF. The chain joins TRBV4-2 to TRBJ2-7; D not resolved. V lost 1 base, J lost 5 bases, and 21 bases lay in between. From germline, CDR1 is LGHNA and CDR2 YNFKEQ. The CDR3 has 17 residues.

The V gene is TRBV6-1, the J gene TRBJ1-5; TRBD1 matches 8 bases. CDR3 size: 20 residues. Germline V lookup: CDR1 MNHNS, CDR2 SASEGT. The J segment lost 0 bases and the V segment lost 3 bases, leaving 16 bases of the junction unmatched. CDR3 nucleotides: TGTGCCAGCAGTGATGAGGGGACAGGCAAAGGGGAACATAGCAATCAGCCCCAGCATTTT. It is translated as CASSDEGTGKGEHSNQPQHF.

The rearrangement uses TRBV10-2 and TRBJ2-2; TRBD2 is a possible D gene (6 bases). Trimming stripped 3 bases from V and 2 bases from J, with 10 bases between. From germline, CDR1 is WSHSY and CDR2 SAAADI. The CDR3 totals 15 residues. CDR3 in DNA: TGCGCCAGCAGTGAAAGGGGACTCAACACCGGGGAGCTGTTTTTT. Protein product: CASSERGLNTGELFF.

The chain carries TRBV4-3 and TRBJ2-7, with TRBD1 identical over 8 bases. CDR1 and CDR2 from the germline V gene are LGHNA and YSLEER. V was pared by 0 bases and J by 7 bases, with 11 bases of the junction left unmatched. The CDR3 spans 16 residues. In DNA, the CDR3 is TGCGCCAGCAGCCAAGATCGAGGACAGGGAGACCCTGAGCAGTACTTC. Translated, it gives CASSQDRGQGDPEQYF.

The chain joins TRBV12-5 to TRBJ1-1, with a tentative D call TRBD1 (5 bases). V was cut by 3 bases and J by 0 bases, with 17 bases left in between. Germline values: CDR1 LGHNT, CDR2 FRNRAP. This CDR3 contains 17 residues. This CDR3 reads CASGLVGGERMNTEAFF. The CDR3 DNA is TGTGCTAGTGGTTTAGTCGGAGGGGAGAGAATGAACACTGAAGCTTTCTTT.

The chain has TRBV28 and TRBJ1-5, with 9 bases that match TRBD1. Germline CDR1 and CDR2: MDHEN and SYDVKM. CDR3 size: 15 residues. The ends lost 7 bases at V and 4 bases at J; junction bases unmatched: 8. Written as DNA, the CDR3 is TGTGCCAGCAAAGGGACAGGGTCCTTAAATCAGCCCCAGCATTTT. This gives the protein CASKGTGSLNQPQHF. Full variable domain (rest looked up from reference TRBV28 and TRBJ1-5): DVKVTQSSRYLVKRTGEKVFLECVQDMDHENMFWYRQDPGLGLRLIYFSYDVKMKEKGDIPEGYSVSREKKERFSLILESASTNQTSMYLCASKGTGSLNQPQHFGDGTRLSIL.

This rearrangement joins TRBV4-3 to TRBJ2-1; 10 nucleotides align to TRBD2. The CDR3 consists of 16 residues. The J segment lost 7 bases and the V segment lost 3 bases, leaving 9 bases of the junction unmatched. Germline CDR1 reads LGHNA; CDR2 reads YSLEER. The DNA for the CDR3 is TGCGCCAGCAGCCATGAGACTAGCGGGCCTTCGAATGAGCAGTTCTTC. It yields the protein CASSHETSGPSNEQFF.

The chain uses TRBV5-5 and TRBJ1-3, with a possible D match to TRBD1 (5 bases). V lost 0 bases and J 8 bases, leaving 15 bases between the germline ends. The CDR3 loop spans 15 amino acids. Germline V gives CDR1 SGHKS, CDR2 YYEKEE (reference sequence). This CDR3 reads CASSLDPQQGDTIYF. As DNA, the CDR3 is TGTGCCAGCAGCTTGGATCCACAACAAGGGGACACCATATATTTT.

The rearrangement joins TRBV28 to TRBJ2-5, with TRBD2 matching 10 bases. Germline V lookup: CDR1 MDHEN, CDR2 SYDVKM. J lost 14 bases, V lost 2 bases, and 11 bases had no gene match. The CDR3 has 14 residues. The CDR3 region is CASSLGHTLAGAYF. The CDR3 DNA follows: TGTGCCAGCAGTTTAGGCCATACTCTAGCGGGGGCCTACTTC.

This chain uses TRBV28 with TRBJ2-5, with 9 bases fitting TRBD2. The CDR3 length is 17 residues. The J segment lost 3 bases and the V segment lost 2 bases, leaving 10 bases of the junction unmatched. Germline V gene data show CDR1 as MDHEN and CDR2 as SYDVKM. CDR3: CASSLILRREGKETQYF. The CDR3 DNA reads as TGTGCCAGCAGTTTAATCCTCCGGCGGGAGGGTAAAGAGACCCAGTACTTC. Full variable domain (remainder filled in from reference TRBV28 and TRBJ2-5): DVKVTQSSRYLVKRTGEKVFLECVQDMDHENMFWYRQDPGLGLRLIYFSYDVKMKEKGDIPEGYSVSREKKERFSLILESASTNQTSMYLCASSLILRREGKETQYFGPGTRLLVL.

V and J are TRBV29-1 and TRBJ1-2, with 9 bases identical to TRBD1. The CDR3 runs to 17 residues. The J segment lost 4 bases and the V segment lost 4 bases, leaving 16 bases of the junction unmatched. Looked up from germline, CDR1 is SQVTM and CDR2 is ANQGSEA. The CDR3 region is CSVVFPKTGTGIYGYTF. The CDR3 nucleotides are TGCAGCGTTGTCTTTCCCAAAACCGGGACAGGGATCTATGGCTACACCTTC. Filled out from reference TRBV29-1 and TRBJ1-2, the complete variable domain reads SAVISQKPSRDICQRGTSLTIQCQVDSQVTMMFWYRQQPGQSLTLIATANQGSEATYESGFVIDKFPISRPNLTFSTLTVSNMSPEDSSIYLCSVVFPKTGTGIYGYTFGSGTRLTVV.

Written as DNA, the CDR3 is TGTGCCAGCAGTTTAAGTAGCACACAAGGCACTGAAGCTTTCTTT. Its protein is CASSLSSTQGTEAFF. The rearrangement uses TRBV28 and TRBJ1-1, with D uncertain. Germline V gene lookup returns CDR1 MDHEN and CDR2 SYDVKM. This CDR3 spans 15 amino acids. Trimming removed 2 bases at V and 4 bases at J, with 14 bases between. The entire variable domain, with the rest obtained from reference TRBV28 and TRBJ1-1, is as follows: DVKVTQSSRYLVKRTGEKVFLECVQDMDHENMFWYRQDPGLGLRLIYFSYDVKMKEKGDIPEGYSVSREKKERFSLILESASTNQTSMYLCASSLSSTQGTEAFFGQGTRLTVV.

The chain carries TRBV28 and TRBJ2-3; 9 bases align to TRBD2. The length of the CDR3 is 20 residues. Trimming cost V 5 bases and J 2 bases; bases outside gene matches: 20. Germline V gives CDR1 MDHEN, CDR2 SYDVKM. The CDR3 sequence: CASSPPGWASGAHDTDTQYF. The DNA of the CDR3 is TGTGCCAGCAGTCCACCCGGGTGGGCTAGCGGGGCCCATGACACAGATACGCAGTATTTT.

The chain joins TRBV4-3 to TRBJ1-2; D is unclear. The CDR3 is made up of 17 amino acids. V dropped 1 base and J dropped 6 bases, with 21 bases sitting between them. The germline V gene has CDR1 LGHNA and CDR2 YSLEER. CDR3 amino acids: CASSQGADNSILHGYTF. The CDR3 coding sequence is TGCGCCAGCAGCCAAGGTGCTGATAATTCTATCTTACATGGCTACACCTTC.

The sample holds one count of this clone. V and J are TRBV27 and TRBJ2-1, with TRBD1 as a possible D gene (5 bases). V lost 2 bases, J lost 6 bases, and 14 bases lay in between. The CDR3 spans 15 residues. The germline V gene encodes CDR1 MNHEY and CDR2 SMNVEV (reference sequence). CDR3 sequence (DNA): TGTGCCAGCAGTTTAAGGTGGCAGGGAAGCAATGAGCAGTTCTTC. As protein: CASSLRWQGSNEQFF.

The genes are TRBV5-1 and TRBJ2-1, with no clear D. This CDR3 is 14 amino acids long. V gave up 0 bases and J gave up 6 bases, with 10 bases separating them. Germline CDR1 reads SGHRS; CDR2 reads YFSETQ. CDR3 region: CASSLGPAINEQFF. CDR3 nucleotide sequence: TGCGCCAGCAGCTTGGGACCAGCGATCAATGAGCAGTTCTTC.

The V and J genes are TRBV15 and TRBJ2-1; TRBD2 matches 7 bases. V lost 0 bases and J lost 1; bases outside the gene matches: 3. The CDR3 has 16 amino acids. Germline values: CDR1 LNHNV, CDR2 YYDKDF (reference sequence). Written as DNA, the CDR3 is TGTGCCACCAGCAGAGATCTAGCGGCATCCTACAATGAGCAGTTCTTC. Translation gives CATSRDLAASYNEQFF. The full variable domain, rest sourced from reference TRBV15 and TRBJ2-1, is DAMVIQNPRYQVTQFGKPVTLSCSQTLNHNVMYWYQQKSSQAPKLLFHYYDKDFNNEADTPDNFQSRRPNTSFCFLDIRSPGLGDTAMYLCATSRDLAASYNEQFFGPGTRLTVL.